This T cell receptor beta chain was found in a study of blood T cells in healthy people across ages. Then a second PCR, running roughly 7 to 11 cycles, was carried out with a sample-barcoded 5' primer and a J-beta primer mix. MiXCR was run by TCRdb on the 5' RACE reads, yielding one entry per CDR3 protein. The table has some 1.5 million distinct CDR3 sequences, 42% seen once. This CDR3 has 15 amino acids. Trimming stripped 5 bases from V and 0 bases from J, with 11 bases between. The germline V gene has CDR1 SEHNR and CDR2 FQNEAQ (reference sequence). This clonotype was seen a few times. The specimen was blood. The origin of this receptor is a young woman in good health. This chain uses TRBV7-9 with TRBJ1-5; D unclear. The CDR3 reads CASSPPGSSNQPQHF. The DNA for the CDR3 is TGTGCCAGCAGCCCTCCGGGCAGTAGCAATCAGCCCCAGCATTTT.